The clone carrying this T cell receptor (beta chain) has a count of ten or more. Its antigen is unidentified. The sample belongs to a study of T cells in Graves' hyperthyroidism and ophthalmopathy. Study-wide context: The authors collected peripheral blood at initial diagnosis, before any treatment.

Together with thyroid ultrasound, orbital computed tomography, serum thyroxine and TRAb, clinical symptoms were used for diagnoses. The TCR beta CDR3 regions underwent amplification using RNA transcripts as the source. HTBI primers were the set used in a first-round RT-PCR of the TCR CDR3. TCRdb recomputed calls from the multiplex PCR reads with MiXCR, one row per CDR3 protein. The sample consists of about 360,000 distinct CDR3 sequences, approximately 19% of them appearing once. Germline V lookup: CDR1 LGHNA, CDR2 YNFKEQ. There are 14 residues in the CDR3. Deletions cut 4 bases from V and 7 bases from J, with 17 bases between. Study results and limitations: Ophthalmopathy and stable hyperthyroidism were separated by a 13 V-J model. The model identified upcoming ophthalmopathy a median about 7.1 months ahead of onset.

This clonotype was obtained from a woman younger than 35 with Graves' hyperthyroidism. The chain has TRBV4-2 and TRBJ2-7; D possibly matches TRBD1 or TRBD2 (5 bases each). Sequenced sample: blood. CDR3 amino acids: CASSPKGPTREQYF. The DNA of the CDR3 is TGTGCCAGCAGCCCCAAGGGACCGACGCGGGAGCAGTACTTC.